This T cell receptor beta chain was profiled in a study of cytomegalovirus exposure and HLA in healthy donors. The overall study: The 110 or so validation repertoires, a later analysis reported, used the same platform as the approximately 630 first-cohort repertoires.

This clone was counted a single time. The antigen is unknown. Study-wide results and caveats: TCR sequences were mostly rare, though some public TCRs occurred in many donors. Reports described diagnosis of cytomegalovirus status by the classifier as highly specific and sensitive.

Sequenced by immunoSEQ multiplex PCR; TCRdb stores in-frame clones only, minus some. In the table there are a few hundred thousand clones, roughly 87% of which are singletons. Germline V lookup: CDR1 SGHVS, CDR2 FQNEAQ. V lost 5 bases, J lost 7 bases, and 11 bases stayed unmatched. The CDR3 has 16 amino acids. The clonotype comes from a woman aged 30 to 39 in good health and CMV-seronegative. The genes are TRBV7-8 and TRBJ2-1, with TRBD2 identical over 10 bases. Sample: PBMCs. CDR3 sequence (DNA): TGTGCCAGCAGCCGAAGTCCGGGACTAGCGTCGAATGAGCAGTTCTTC. The encoded protein is CASSRSPGLASNEQFF.